This T cell receptor beta chain was found in a study of blood T cells in healthy people across ages (dated by TCRdb to 2013 to 2016). Some background on the complete study: In model experiments, template switching captured roughly one uniquely barcoded TCR beta cDNA molecule for every two T cells. Donors were grouped into four age groups: young (average 16 years), middle-aged (around 39), aged (about 59) and long-lived (less than 85). To avoid experimental bias, donors of different ages were spread randomly across the sequencing lanes. Using deep sequencing normalized with unique cDNA molecular identifiers, the study measured how TCR beta repertoire diversity changes with age. The study analyzed two additional independent replicas of 1 million unique cDNA reads from the same blood draw for two donors, one aged 18 to 30 and one aged 80 or older. Summary of the overall study and its limitations: There was a strong correlation between observed TCR beta diversity and the percentage of naive T cells measured by flow cytometry. Compared with the aged group, more naive CD4+ T cells, fewer expanded clones and increased TCR diversity were shown by the long-lived group, suggesting age selection. Since profiling was done on bulk unsorted PBMCs, naive and antigen-experienced compartments could not be conclusively compared. Estimates of total diversity from one million sequenced T cells were regarded as lower bounds and underestimates. Donor CMV infection status was unknown, potentially confounding age-related changes in expanded clonotypes. Observed TCR beta diversity per million T cells fell roughly linearly with age, and a significant reduction was already apparent by age roughly 40.

The method behind the library was 5' RACE. Sequencing relied on an Illumina HiSeq 2500. A second about 7 to 12 cycle PCR used a sample-barcoded 5' primer and a J-beta primer mix. Each TCR beta cDNA molecule received a unique molecular identifier from a template-switch 5' adaptor carrying 12 random nucleotides. At least 2.5 million CDR3-containing paired-end reads were obtained from each sample. First-strand cDNA synthesis was performed from all RNA using the Mint cDNA synthesis kit, with priming by a TRBC-specific oligonucleotide. Following uracil-DNA glycosylase treatment, all cDNA underwent a first 18-cycle PCR with the universal primers M1SS and BC2_uni_R. Per the authors' processing: For normalization, 1 million high-quality reads were randomly selected from each sample, with every read carrying a distinct molecular identifier. Reads sharing molecular identifiers were discarded rather than binned into consensus sequences. CDR3 identification, clonotype clustering and error correction used MiTCR with a Q25 quality threshold and the strictest error-elimination algorithm. Lower-bound total TCR beta diversity was estimated with a nonparametric unseen species model using Euler transformation. The public reads were run again by TCRdb, first through fastp at Q25 and then through MiXCR, and only productive beta chains were kept. Rows with a matching CDR3 protein are joined into one entry that keeps the most common DNA and genes. It is TCRdb's table, rather than the study itself, that gives the V and J calls and clone size. This sample is represented by about 970,000 distinct CDR3 sequences; about 51% of them were singletons. About a fifth of the sample comes from the top ten.

On this clonotype itself: The antigen this receptor binds is unknown. No much larger clonotype is one base removed from it; base qualities were not supplied.

Systemically healthy Caucasian individuals from Russia, some 38 in total and aged 6 to 90 years, were included as donors. Approximately 9.7 milliliters of peripheral blood were drawn from each donor into EDTA-treated Vacutainer tubes. Ficoll-Paque density-gradient centrifugation was used to isolate PBMCs, with at least 7 million per sample. Trizol reagent was used to extract total RNA from PBMCs, with at least 5.5 micrograms per sample. The percentages of naive CD45RAhigh/CD27high T cells were determined by flow cytometry on a PBMC aliquot from every donor. The TCR originated in a woman in her sixties in good health. Material for sequencing was blood.

The sequenced DNA is TGTGCCAGCAGTGCCTCCGGAGTACAGGGTGGTGAAGCTTTCTTT. Its translation is CASSASGVQGGEAFF. The chain is assembled from TRBV25-1 and TRBJ1-1; matching of 6 bases hints at TRBD1 as the D gene. Trimming removed 4 bases from V and 7 bases from J, leaving 19 bases between the germline ends. The CDR3 has 15 amino acids, counting the end cysteine and phenylalanine. Solely the CDR3 DNA is kept, with 45 bases framed from the first base. Per the germline V gene, MGHDK is the CDR1 and SYGVNS is the CDR2.